This T cell receptor beta chain derives from a study of T-cell memory formation after mild COVID-19. Turning to the study itself: TCR clustering was largely donor specific. Findings and limits, study-wide: Detection of some responders pre-infection suggested pre-existing cross-reactive memory T cells participated. Still unconfirmed is whether the second-wave clones peaking on day 37 recognized SARS-CoV-2.

This clonotype came up a few times. Its antigen remains unidentified. MiXCR, applied by TCRdb to the 5' RACE reads, yields one record per CDR3 protein. The data hold about 190,000 distinct CDR3 sequences, with over 9.5% observed a single time. The trim removed 4 bases at V and 4 bases at J, leaving 5 bases unmatched. CDR3 length: 13 amino acids. Germline CDR1 and CDR2: GTSNPN and SVGIG (reference sequence). The chain couples TRBV30 to TRBJ1-1, with TRBD1 matching 8 bases. The TCR originated in a man between 18 and 29 years old who had mild COVID-19 (a few samples of this study predate the infection). Cell type and time point are not known. The specimen was PBMCs or a T cell subset sorted from them (not recorded which). The CDR3 sequence is CAWIQGATTEAFF. The CDR3 DNA sequence: TGTGCCTGGATCCAGGGGGCAACCACTGAAGCTTTCTTT.